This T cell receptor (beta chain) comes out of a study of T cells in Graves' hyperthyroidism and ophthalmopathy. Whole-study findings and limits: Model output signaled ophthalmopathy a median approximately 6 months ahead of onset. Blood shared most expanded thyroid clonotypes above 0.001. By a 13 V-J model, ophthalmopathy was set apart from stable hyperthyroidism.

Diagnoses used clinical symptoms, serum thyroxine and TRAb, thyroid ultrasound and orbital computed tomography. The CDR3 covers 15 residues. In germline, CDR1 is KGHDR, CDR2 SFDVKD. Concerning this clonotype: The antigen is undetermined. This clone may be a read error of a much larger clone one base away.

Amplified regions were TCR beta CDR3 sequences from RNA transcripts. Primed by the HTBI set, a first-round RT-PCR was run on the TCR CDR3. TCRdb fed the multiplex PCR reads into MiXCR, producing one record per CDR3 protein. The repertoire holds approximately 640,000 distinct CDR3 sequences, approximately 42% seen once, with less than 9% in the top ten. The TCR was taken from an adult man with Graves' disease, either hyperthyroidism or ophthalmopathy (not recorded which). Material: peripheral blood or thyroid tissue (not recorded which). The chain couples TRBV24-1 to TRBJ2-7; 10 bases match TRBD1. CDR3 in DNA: TGTGCCGCCAGTGACCCGGGACAGGGGAGCGACGAGCAGTACTTC. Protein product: CAASDPGQGSDEQYF.